The entry below describes one TCR beta chain. This clone is identified as large (0.1 to 1%). Its antigen remains unidentified. Base qualities were left out, and no much larger clone turns up one base away. This record comes from a study of chemoradiotherapy in HPV16-positive cancers (dated by TCRdb to between 2022 and 2023). About the investigation overall: Using functional T-cell assays on cells from a couple of HPV16-positive patients, the researchers defined candidate HPV-specific T-cell clones and common TCR motifs. The study asked whether T-cell immunity to the HPV oncoproteins E6 and E7 changes during chemoradiotherapy and whether this immunity affects survival. The candidate HPV-specific TCRs and motifs were subsequently tracked in TCR repertoires obtained from 65 to 95 patients with HPV-related cancers. Study-wide findings and limitations: In HPV16-positive patients, expansion of HPV-responsive T cells during chemoradiotherapy was found to be associated with improved recurrence-free survival. Only a couple of HPV16-positive patients were used to derive the functional definition of HPV-specific T cells, and the survival association was reported for HPV16-positive patients. Expansion of candidate HPV-specific clones and E7-related TCR motifs was observed in the tumor microenvironment during treatment, whereas no such expansion was observed for non-HPV-specific T cells.

Repertoires were sampled repeatedly over the course of chemoradiotherapy so that clonal expansion in the tumor microenvironment could be followed. According to the germline V gene (reference sequence), CDR1 reads MNHEY and CDR2 reads SMNVEV. From its cysteine to its phenylalanine, the CDR3 spans 16 amino acids. The sequence is cut down to CDR3 DNA, 48 bases in frame from base 1. Clipping removes 7 bases from V and 1 base from J, with 7 as the unmatched junction base count. Library generation was performed with the immunoSEQ multiplex PCR assay. Entries here come from immuneACCESS through TCRdb and include only in-frame sequences with V and J called. Some clones fail to appear in such tables; in the studies checked, an unresolved V gene covers under half of the shortfall, and the cause of the remainder is unknown. The sample table shows roughly 2,200 clones, and less than 75% are seen once. The top ten clonotypes cover roughly 26% of the sample.

The TCR comes from a human donor with HPV-associated anogenital cancer. This chain is built from TRBV27 and TRBJ2-2; TRBD1 matches 9 bases in the middle. The sample in question was tumor tissue, obtained from a patient who underwent chemoradiotherapy. The CDR3 protein sequence reads: CASTGSGQGNTGELFF. The sequence in DNA is TGTGCCAGCACTGGGTCGGGACAGGGGAACACCGGGGAGCTGTTTTTT.